These 27 T cell receptor beta chains share one sample of origin, sequenced in a study of blood T cells in healthy people across ages. A second about 6 to 12 cycle PCR used barcoded and J-beta primers. Via MiXCR, TCRdb re-called the 5' RACE reads, giving one row per CDR3 protein. The table lists around 710,000 distinct CDR3 sequences, approximately 39% of them singletons. Sequenced input: blood. The receptors come from a woman aged 60 to 75 in good health.

The sample holds one count of this clonotype. The chain recombines TRBV7-9 with TRBJ2-7; possible D gene TRBD2, 5 bases. Germline V lookup: CDR1 SEHNR, CDR2 FQNEAQ (reference sequence). V was trimmed by 2 bases and J by 1 base, leaving 15 bases between them. This CDR3 has 16 residues. The CDR3 nucleotides read TGTGCCAGCAGCTTACTAGCCCCGAAGGGTTCCTACGAGCAGTACTTC. It translates to CASSLLAPKGSYEQYF.

The chain recombines TRBV5-6 with TRBJ2-1; 7 bases agree with TRBD2. This CDR3 has 13 amino acids. V lost 6 bases and J lost 7; bases outside the gene matches: 7. CDR1 SGHDT and CDR2 YYEEEE come from the germline V gene. CDR3 region: CASTLPGGNEQFF. CDR3 DNA: TGTGCCAGCACTCTCCCCGGGGGGAATGAGCAGTTCTTC. Looking up the rest from reference TRBV5-6 and TRBJ2-1 gives the full variable domain: DAGVTQSPTHLIKTRGQQVTLRCSPKSGHDTVSWYQQALGQGPQFIFQYYEEEERQRGNFPDRFSGHQFPNYSSELNVNALLLGDSALYLCASTLPGGNEQFFGPGTRLTVL.

This chain links TRBV6-1 with TRBJ2-1; 8 bases line up with TRBD2. The length of the CDR3 is 16 residues. Germline V gives CDR1 MNHNS, CDR2 SASEGT. The V and J ends lost 0 bases and 3 bases, in that order; junction bases with no gene match: 4. CDR3 coding DNA: TGTGCCAGCAGTGAAGCCAGCGGGGGATTCTACAATGAGCAGTTCTTC. This translates into CASSEASGGFYNEQFF.

The chain recombines TRBV14 with TRBJ1-2; D not resolved. The CDR3 length is 13 residues. V lost 1 base and J lost 7, with 10 bases in between. The germline gives CDR1 SGHDN, CDR2 FVKESK. The CDR3 loop is CASSQVQAGGYTF. For the CDR3, the DNA is TGTGCCAGCAGCCAAGTGCAGGCTGGTGGCTACACCTTC. Full variable domain (rest looked up from reference TRBV14 and TRBJ1-2): EAGVTQFPSHSVIEKGQTVTLRCDPISGHDNLYWYRRVMGKEIKFLLHFVKESKQDESGMPNNRFLAERTGGTYSTLKVQPAELEDSGVYFCASSQVQAGGYTFGSGTRLTVV.

The chain combines TRBV7-3 with TRBJ2-1; 13 positions match TRBD2. Germline V lookup: CDR1 SGHTA, CDR2 FQGTGA. Unmatched junction bases numbered 11, after V lost 4 bases and J lost 11 bases. CDR3 length: 16 amino acids. The CDR3 sequence: CASSYTSGGAGGKQFF. The DNA for the CDR3 is TGTGCCAGCAGCTATACTAGCGGGGGGGCCGGAGGGAAGCAGTTCTTC.

This clonotype has just a few counts. The chain uses TRBV28 and TRBJ2-7; TRBD2 is a possible D gene (7 bases). This CDR3 comprises 15 residues. Per germline, CDR1 MDHEN and CDR2 SYDVKM. With 5 bases removed from V and 5 bases from J, the gap between germline ends came to 19 bases. In DNA, the CDR3 is TGTGCCAGCAGTCCGGGGGGCCCCGAAGAGGACGAGCAGTACTTC. This translates into CASSPGGPEEDEQYF. Full variable domain (outside the CDR3, taken from reference TRBV28 and TRBJ2-7): DVKVTQSSRYLVKRTGEKVFLECVQDMDHENMFWYRQDPGLGLRLIYFSYDVKMKEKGDIPEGYSVSREKKERFSLILESASTNQTSMYLCASSPGGPEEDEQYFGPGTRLTVT.

This chain joins TRBV11-2 and TRBJ2-1; D unclear. V lost 2 bases, J lost 11 bases, and 10 bases lay in between. Germline CDR1 reads SGHAT; CDR2 reads FQNNGV. The CDR3 extends over 12 amino acids. The CDR3 loop is CASSLYSRQQFF. CDR3 coding DNA: TGTGCCAGCAGCTTATACAGTAGGCAGCAGTTCTTC.

Notes on this clonotype: A much larger clone is a single base away; this may be a read error. The chain combines TRBV7-2 with TRBJ2-7, with TRBD2 matching 10 bases. This CDR3 region has 14 residues. CDR1 and CDR2 (germline): SGHTA, FQGNSA. In DNA, the CDR3 is TGTGCCTGCAGCTTAAGCGGGAGGGCGTCCGAGCAGTACTTC. Protein product: CACSLSGRASEQYF. Variable domain in full (rest from reference TRBV7-2 and TRBJ2-7): GAGVSQSPSNKVTEKGKDVELRCDPISGHTALYWYRQSLGQGLEFLIYFQGNSAPDKSGLPSDRFSAERTGGSVSTLTIQRTQQEDSAVYLCACSLSGRASEQYFGPGTRLTVT.

The table lists this clonotype with many counts. The gene calls are TRBV5-6 and TRBJ2-5; D is perhaps TRBD2 (5 bases). The CDR3 loop spans 16 amino acids. Looked up from germline, CDR1 is SGHDT and CDR2 is YYEEEE. V lost 1 base, J lost 1 base, and 14 bases lay in between. The CDR3 region has the DNA TGTGCCAGCAGCTTGTCGACGGGGTTGATCCAAGAGACCCAGTACTTC. This encodes CASSLSTGLIQETQYF.

V and J are TRBV3-1 and TRBJ2-1; 8 bases fit TRBD2. The V gene's germline CDR1 is LGHDT and CDR2 YNNKEL (reference sequence). The V gene end was trimmed by 4 bases and the J gene end by 3 bases; junction bases not matched to a gene: 8. This CDR3 region has 16 residues. The CDR3 loop is CASSPTSGGGYNEQFF. The CDR3 DNA is TGTGCCAGCAGCCCGACTTCGGGGGGGGGCTACAATGAGCAGTTCTTC.

This chain links TRBV20-1 with TRBJ2-3; 7 bases align to TRBD2. Germline loops: CDR1 DFQATT, CDR2 SNEGSKA (reference sequence). V lost 1 base, J lost 2 bases, and 6 bases stayed unmatched. The CDR3 has 15 amino acids. In DNA form, the CDR3 reads TGCAGTGCTAGAGGGGGCGGGAGAAACACAGATACGCAGTATTTT. As protein: CSARGGGRNTDTQYF.

This clonotype was observed at least ten times. This rearrangement joins TRBV3-1 to TRBJ2-7; D gene uncertain. The CDR3 is 14 residues long. Germline-derived CDR1 and CDR2 are LGHDT and YNNKEL (reference sequence). Deletions cut 2 bases from V and 2 bases from J, with 10 bases between. Here the CDR3 reads CASSQTDGAYEQYF. The DNA for the CDR3 is TGTGCCAGCAGCCAAACGGACGGAGCCTACGAGCAGTACTTC.

This clonotype was seen only once. The chain has TRBV6-1 and TRBJ2-3, with 9 bases identical to TRBD1. The V gene's germline CDR1 is MNHNS and CDR2 SASEGT. Unmatched junction bases numbered 19, after V lost 6 bases and J lost 3 bases. This CDR3 is 19 amino acids long. CDR3 protein: CASSRRQGVFLGDTDTQYF. In DNA form, the CDR3 reads TGTGCCAGCAGCCGGAGACAGGGGGTGTTCTTGGGGGATACAGATACGCAGTATTTT.

In DNA, the CDR3 is TGTGCCAGCAGAATGGGACTAGCGGACTACGAGCAGTACTTC. Its translation: CASRMGLADYEQYF. This chain joins TRBV5-4 and TRBJ2-7, with TRBD2 matching over 11 bases. This CDR3 is built from 14 residues. Trimming at V came to 5 bases and at J to 3 bases, leaving 4 bases not matched to a gene. Germline V gene lookup returns CDR1 SGHNT and CDR2 YYREEE (reference sequence).

V and J are TRBV3-1 and TRBJ2-1, with TRBD2 identical over 10 bases. Germline V gene sequence: CDR1 LGHDT, CDR2 YNNKEL (reference sequence). The CDR3 contains 16 residues. V trimming: 4 bases; J trimming: 5 bases; junction bases outside the gene matches: 8. The CDR3 loop reads CASSPERGGFHNEQFF. CDR3 bases: TGTGCCAGCAGCCCGGAGCGGGGGGGCTTCCACAATGAGCAGTTCTTC.

Notes on this clonotype: Sequence at one end of the junction differs from germline and may be a read error. The chain employs TRBV9 and TRBJ2-1, with D possibly TRBD2 on 6 matching bases. The CDR3 totals 17 residues. The germline CDR1 and CDR2 sequences are SGDLS and YYNGEE. The CDR3 reads CASSVGGTYNSYDEQFF. Here the CDR3 DNA reads TGTGCCAGCAGCGTAGGTGGGACTTATAACTCCTACGATGAGCAGTTCTTC.

In this sample, this clonotype turned up once. The chain links TRBV7-3 to TRBJ2-3; TRBD1 matches at 8 bases. This CDR3 region has 14 residues. Germline assignment: CDR1 SGHTA and CDR2 FQGTGA. V lost 5 bases, J lost 4 bases, and 5 bases stayed unmatched. Here the CDR3 DNA reads TGTGCCAGCAGCCGGACAGGGAACGCAGATACGCAGTATTTT. Translated, it gives CASSRTGNADTQYF.

The CDR3 DNA reads TGTGCCAGCAGTTACGATCTAGCGGGACGTTTGAGCACAGATACGCAGTATTTT. It translates to CASSYDLAGRLSTDTQYF. J is TRBJ2-3 and V is TRBV6-2 or TRBV6-3; 9 bases agree with TRBD2. The germline CDR1 and CDR2 sequences are MNHEY and SVGEGT. V lost 2 bases to trimming and J lost 0 bases; unmatched junction nucleotides: 9. This CDR3 contains 18 residues.

The table lists this clonotype with a few counts. This chain connects TRBV6-2 or TRBV6-3 to TRBJ1-4; unclear D gene. The germline V gene encodes CDR1 MNHEY and CDR2 SVGEGT. The CDR3 extends over 14 amino acids. V lost 6 bases and J 8 bases, leaving 16 bases between the germline ends. DNA of the CDR3: TGTGCCAGCAGCACCGGGCCAAGCGTAGAAAAACTGTTTTTT. It translates to CASSTGPSVEKLFF.

The J gene is TRBJ2-3, the V gene TRBV7-2; tentatively, D is TRBD2 (5 bases). The V gene's germline CDR1 is SGHTA and CDR2 FQGNSA. V dropped 11 bases and J dropped 8 bases, with 17 bases sitting between them. The CDR3 is 12 amino acids. The CDR3 region has the DNA TGTGCCGCCGCCCAGTCTCGGGGTACGCAGTATTTT. It codes for CAAAQSRGTQYF. Looking up the rest from reference TRBV7-2 and TRBJ2-3 gives the full variable domain: GAGVSQSPSNKVTEKGKDVELRCDPISGHTALYWYRQSLGQGLEFLIYFQGNSAPDKSGLPSDRFSAERTGGSVSTLTIQRTQQEDSAVYLCAAAQSRGTQYFGPGTRLTVL.

The gene calls are TRBV12-3 or TRBV12-4 and TRBJ2-4; D is ambiguous. V lost 8 bases, J lost 2 bases, and 7 bases lay in between. CDR3 length equals 12 residues. CDR3 protein: CASGETKNIQYF. The CDR3 coding sequence is TGTGCCAGCGGAGAAACCAAAAACATTCAGTACTTC.

This clonotype was seen more than once but under ten times. The gene calls are TRBV27 and TRBJ1-2; no clear D. The CDR3 has 13 amino acids. Germline V gene lookup returns CDR1 MNHEY and CDR2 SMNVEV (reference sequence). The V gene lost 4 bases and the J gene lost 5 bases, with 11 bases spanning the gap. CDR3 protein: CASSSRTQYGYTF. The CDR3 DNA is TGTGCCAGCAGTTCCCGCACCCAGTATGGCTACACCTTC.

This clonotype was detected ten times or more. The chain recombines TRBV12-3 or TRBV12-4 with TRBJ2-3, with 15 positions matching TRBD2. This CDR3 contains 15 residues. Trimming took 5 bases from V and 6 from J; bases not matched to a gene: 3. CDR3 DNA sequence: TGTGCCAGCAGTAGGACTAGCGGGAGGGCGGATACGCAGTATTTT. Its translation: CASSRTSGRADTQYF.

The gene calls are TRBV20-1 and TRBJ2-7; TRBD2 agrees at 10 bases. Germline CDR1 reads DFQATT; CDR2 reads SNEGSKA (reference sequence). V trimming: 3 bases; J trimming: 5 bases; junction bases outside the gene matches: 7. The CDR3 is made up of 14 amino acids. For the CDR3, the DNA is TGCAGTGCTAGTCCTAGCGGGAGACTCGACGAGCAGTACTTC. Amino acid sequence: CSASPSGRLDEQYF.

The V and J genes are TRBV5-1 and TRBJ1-1; no clear D gene. Trimming took off 0 bases at V and 1 base at J, with 10 bases between the two ends. This CDR3 is built from 15 residues. In germline, CDR1 is SGHRS, CDR2 YFSETQ. The CDR3 DNA reads TGCGCCAGCAGCTTGGGAGCGAGTAGGAACACTGAAGCTTTCTTT. Translation gives CASSLGASRNTEAFF.

Note on this clonotype: One end of the junction fails to match germline, which may point to a read error. The chain is built from TRBV12-3 or TRBV12-4 and TRBJ1-2; the D is unclear. There are 14 residues in the CDR3. This CDR3 is CASSLGELFYGHTF. In nucleotides, the CDR3 is TGTGCCAGCAGTTTGGGTGAGCTCTTCTATGGCCACACCTTC.

The chain employs TRBV10-3 and TRBJ2-2; TRBD2 matches at 10 bases. The CDR3 covers 17 residues. Unmatched junction bases numbered 11, after V lost 6 bases and J lost 4 bases. Germline CDR1 is ENHRY and CDR2 is SYGVKD. The CDR3 sequence: CAIRPGLADLITGELFF. Here the CDR3 DNA reads TGTGCCATCAGACCCGGACTAGCGGACCTTATCACCGGGGAGCTGTTTTTT.